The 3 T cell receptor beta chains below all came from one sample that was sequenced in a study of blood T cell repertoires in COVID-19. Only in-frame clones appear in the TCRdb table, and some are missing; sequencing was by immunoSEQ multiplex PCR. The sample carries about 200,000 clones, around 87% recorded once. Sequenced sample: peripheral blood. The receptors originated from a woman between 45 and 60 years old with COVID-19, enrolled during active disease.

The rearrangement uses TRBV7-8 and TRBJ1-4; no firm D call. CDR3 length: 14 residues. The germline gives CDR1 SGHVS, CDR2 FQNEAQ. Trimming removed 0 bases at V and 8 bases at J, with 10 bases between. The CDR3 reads CASSLAGLEEKLFF. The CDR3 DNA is TGTGCCAGCAGCTTAGCTGGTCTCGAGGAAAAACTGTTTTTT.

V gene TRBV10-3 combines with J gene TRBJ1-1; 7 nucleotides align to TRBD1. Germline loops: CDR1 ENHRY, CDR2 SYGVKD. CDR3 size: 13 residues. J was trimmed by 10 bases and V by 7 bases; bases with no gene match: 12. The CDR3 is CAINDREVRRAFF. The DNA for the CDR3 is TGTGCCATCAATGACAGGGAGGTCAGGAGAGCTTTCTTT.

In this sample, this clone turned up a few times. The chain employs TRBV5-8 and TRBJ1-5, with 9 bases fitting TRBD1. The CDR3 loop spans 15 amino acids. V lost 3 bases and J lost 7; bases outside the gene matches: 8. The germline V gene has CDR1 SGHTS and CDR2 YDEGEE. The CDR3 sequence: CASSWGTGKDQPQHF. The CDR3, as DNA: TGTGCCAGCAGCTGGGGGACAGGGAAAGACCAGCCCCAGCATTTT.